This TCR beta chain was retrieved from a study of OX40 agonist ivuxolimab in advanced cancers. Overall study: Patients got intravenous ivuxolimab at 0.01 to 10 mg/kg every 2 weeks.

The CDR3 contains 17 residues. Germline CDR1 is WSHSY and CDR2 is SAAADI. Unmatched junction bases numbered 9, after V lost 0 bases and J lost 3 bases. TCRdb's copy holds only in-frame clones and misses some; the assay was immunoSEQ multiplex PCR. The table includes just under 65,000 clones, about 89% detected once. The sequencing used CD4+ or CD8+ T cells sorted from blood, collected in a trial of the OX40 agonist ivuxolimab. This sequence joins TRBV10-2 and TRBJ2-3, with 7 nucleotides matching TRBD1. The source of this sequence is an adult with an advanced solid tumor such as melanoma, head and neck, liver or kidney cancer. The CDR3 nucleotides read TGCGCCAGCAGTGAGTCCAGGGGGAGTACGAGAACAGATACGCAGTATTTT. Amino acids: CASSESRGSTRTDTQYF.